This T cell receptor (beta chain) was documented in a study of T-cell memory formation after mild COVID-19. The germline V gene has CDR1 MGHRA and CDR2 YSYEKL. The V and J ends lost 1 base and 4 bases respectively, with 14 bases between them. The CDR3 sequence is 15 residues long. From 5'RACE with constant-segment primers came TCR alpha and TCR beta cDNA libraries that carried sample barcodes and UMIs. TCRdb independently ran MiXCR on the 5' RACE reads; one entry per CDR3 protein. The profile covers roughly 100,000 distinct CDR3 sequences, with approximately 13% appearing a single time and about 27% taken by the ten largest. This clonotype was counted ten times or more.

The sequence came from an adult woman who had mild COVID-19 (a few samples of this study predate the infection). Cell type and time point are not known. The rearrangement joins TRBV4-1 to TRBJ2-7, with no clear D. Sequencing used PBMCs or a T cell subset sorted from them (not recorded which). The CDR3 DNA sequence: TGCGCCAGCAGCCAAGGATTGAGGCTAGATTACGAGCAGTACTTC. Its translation: CASSQGLRLDYEQYF.